Below, 28 T cell receptor beta chains from the same sample are listed, as sequenced in a study of cytomegalovirus exposure and HLA in healthy donors. The PCR contained 60 Vbeta and 13 Jbeta primers. Profiled with immunoSEQ multiplex PCR; TCRdb holds only in-frame clones, not every one. The data hold about 97,000 clones, with 81% observed a single time. The sample taken for sequencing was PBMCs. The receptors derive from a man in his forties in good health and CMV-seropositive.

This chain links TRBV6-5 with TRBJ1-6, with 7 bases aligning to TRBD1. V trimming: 0 bases; J trimming: 7 bases; junction bases outside the gene matches: 6. Germline lookup yields CDR1 MNHEY and CDR2 SVGAGI. The length of the CDR3 is 16 residues. This CDR3 reads CASSYSNRGGNSPLHF. The CDR3 coding sequence is TGTGCCAGCAGTTACTCTAACAGGGGCGGGAATTCACCCCTCCACTTT.

This rearrangement joins TRBV5-5 to TRBJ1-2; no firm D call. The germline V gene encodes CDR1 SGHKS and CDR2 YYEKEE (reference sequence). This CDR3 has 12 amino acids. V lost 2 bases, J lost 3 bases, and 5 bases lay in between. The DNA of the CDR3 is TGTGCCAGCAGCTTAATAGACTATGGCTACACCTTC. Protein: CASSLIDYGYTF.

As concerns this clone: A read error may account for a junction end that differs from germline. This chain uses TRBV11-2 with TRBJ2-4; the match to TRBD1 covers 10 bases. CDR3 size: 14 residues. Germline V gene data show CDR1 as SGHAT and CDR2 as FQNNGV. The CDR3 reads CASTTPGQGNSQYF. The CDR3 DNA reads TGTGCCAGCACCACTCCGGGACAGGGGAACAGTCAGTACTTC.

V gene TRBV11-2 combines with J gene TRBJ1-5, with 8 nucleotides matching TRBD1. Germline V gene sequence: CDR1 SGHAT, CDR2 FQNNGV. The CDR3 extends over 15 amino acids. V gave up 5 bases and J gave up 7 bases; unmatched junction bases: 10. The CDR3: CASSPGTGTPQPQHF. DNA of the CDR3: TGTGCCAGCAGCCCCGGGACAGGAACCCCCCAGCCCCAGCATTTT.

This clone was counted a single time. V is TRBV4-1 and J is TRBJ1-4, with D hard to call. V was trimmed by 2 bases and J by 0 bases, leaving 4 bases between them. The germline V gene encodes CDR1 MGHRA and CDR2 YSYEKL. This CDR3 has 14 residues. The DNA for the CDR3 is TGCGCCAGCAGCCAATTCGCAACTAATGAAAAACTGTTTTTT. It specifies CASSQFATNEKLFF.

The V call is TRBV5-1, the J call TRBJ2-2, with D tentatively TRBD2 (5 bases). Deletions cut 6 bases from V and 4 bases from J, with 16 bases between. Per the germline V gene, CDR1 is SGHRS and CDR2 is YFSETQ. CDR3 length: 15 residues. Here the CDR3 DNA reads TGCGCCAGCACCCCCGACCCTCGGGGCACCGGGGAGCTGTTTTTT. Translated: CASTPDPRGTGELFF.

This chain connects TRBV6-5 to TRBJ1-1; no clear D gene. Looked up from germline, CDR1 is MNHEY and CDR2 is SVGAGI. The V and J ends lost 4 bases and 0 bases respectively, with 6 bases between them. The CDR3 contains 13 residues. The CDR3 loop reads CASSFGMNTEAFF. As DNA, the CDR3 is TGTGCCAGCAGTTTTGGCATGAACACTGAAGCTTTCTTT.

The rearrangement uses TRBV4-2 and TRBJ2-2; TRBD2 is a possible D gene (6 bases). CDR1 is LGHNA, CDR2 YNFKEQ, per germline. The CDR3 runs 15 residues. Trimming left V 4 bases short and J 2 bases short, with 11 bases between. The CDR3 region has the DNA TGTGCCAGCAGCCGTCGCGGGGAAAACACCGGGGAGCTGTTTTTT. Encoded protein: CASSRRGENTGELFF.

The chain has TRBV9 and TRBJ2-3, with D unresolved. The V gene's germline CDR1 is SGDLS and CDR2 YYNGEE. The CDR3 length is 16 residues. V was pared by 0 bases and J by 0 bases, with 11 bases between. CDR3 amino acids: CASSVAGRSSTDTQYF. The CDR3 DNA sequence: TGTGCCAGCAGCGTAGCTGGAAGGAGTAGCACAGATACGCAGTATTTT. The variable domain in full, completed from reference TRBV9 and TRBJ2-3, reads DSGVTQTPKHLITATGQRVTLRCSPRSGDLSVYWYQQSLDQGLQFLIQYYNGEERAKGNILERFSAQQFPDLHSELNLSSLELGDSALYFCASSVAGRSSTDTQYFGPGTRLTVL.

V and J are TRBV15 and TRBJ2-5; TRBD2 aligns across 10 bases. CDR1 and CDR2 from the germline V gene are LNHNV and YYDKDF (reference sequence). CDR3 length: 16 residues. Germline trimming cut 3 bases from V and 5 bases from J; bases unmatched to any gene: 9. The CDR3 is CATSSRSGGAWETQYF. The CDR3 nucleotides read TGTGCCACCAGCAGCCGGAGCGGGGGGGCTTGGGAGACCCAGTACTTC. The whole variable domain, remainder taken from reference TRBV15 and TRBJ2-5, is DAMVIQNPRYQVTQFGKPVTLSCSQTLNHNVMYWYQQKSSQAPKLLFHYYDKDFNNEADTPDNFQSRRPNTSFCFLDIRSPGLGDTAMYLCATSSRSGGAWETQYFGPGTRLLVL.

This clone was found a few times. The chain carries TRBV7-9 and TRBJ1-2; 12 nucleotides align to TRBD1. The CDR3 has 17 amino acids. CDR1 is SEHNR, CDR2 FQNEAQ, per germline (reference sequence). V lost 4 bases and J lost 6; bases outside the gene matches: 12. The CDR3 DNA reads TGTGCCAGCAGCTCTACCCGGGACAGGGGGCAGCTAGATGGCTACACCTTC. Its protein is CASSSTRDRGQLDGYTF.

The chain has TRBV19 and TRBJ2-7; 11 bases map to TRBD1. This CDR3 is 19 amino acids long. Per germline, CDR1 LNHDA and CDR2 SQIVND (reference sequence). The junction had 16 bases not matched to a gene; V was cut back by 6 bases and J by 0 bases. CDR3 region: CASSLDLDRGPTSSYEQYF. The DNA for the CDR3 is TGTGCCAGTAGCCTGGATTTGGACAGGGGGCCGACGAGCTCCTACGAGCAGTACTTC.

This clone came up once. As DNA, the CDR3 is TGTGCCAGCAGCCCACAGGGAACTGGAAACACCATATATTTT. It is translated as CASSPQGTGNTIYF. The rearrangement links TRBV11-2 to TRBJ1-3; tentatively, D is TRBD1 (6 bases). Trimming cost V 5 bases and J 2 bases, with 10 bases left between them. Germline-derived CDR1 and CDR2 are SGHAT and FQNNGV. The CDR3 contains 14 residues.

J is TRBJ1-2 and V is TRBV5-1; weak D call: TRBD1 (6 bases). Germline V gene sequence: CDR1 SGHRS, CDR2 YFSETQ. This CDR3 is 16 amino acids long. V shed 7 bases and J shed 3 bases, with 22 bases lying between them. For the CDR3, the DNA is TGCGCCAGCCGAAAGGACCTGACAGGATCTCACTATGGCTACACCTTC. This gives the protein CASRKDLTGSHYGYTF.

The rearrangement joins TRBV11-2 to TRBJ2-7; 12 bases align to TRBD2. The trim removed 1 base at V and 7 bases at J, leaving 8 bases unmatched. Germline values: CDR1 SGHAT, CDR2 FQNNGV. CDR3 length: 16 amino acids. Here the CDR3 DNA reads TGTGCCAGCAGCTTAGCCCTAGCGGGAGGGCCGGATGAGCAGTACTTC. This codes for CASSLALAGGPDEQYF.

The rearrangement uses TRBV5-1 and TRBJ2-7; 8 bases agree with TRBD1. CDR3 size: 15 residues. After removal of 2 bases from V and 1 base from J, the junction contained 5 bases not matched to a gene. Germline V gene data show CDR1 as SGHRS and CDR2 as YFSETQ. CDR3 residues: CASSFLRDRSYEQYF. For the CDR3, the DNA is TGCGCCAGCAGCTTCCTCCGGGACAGGTCCTACGAGCAGTACTTC.

The V call is TRBV5-1, the J call TRBJ1-1, with a weak D call TRBD1 (6 bases). This CDR3 contains 14 residues. In germline, CDR1 is SGHRS, CDR2 YFSETQ. Trimming took off 6 bases at V and 4 bases at J, with 16 bases between the two ends. The CDR3 spells CASMTGGAATEAFF. CDR3 DNA: TGCGCCAGCATGACTGGGGGGGCTGCCACTGAAGCTTTCTTT.

The V call is TRBV11-2, the J call TRBJ2-7; D possibly corresponds to TRBD1 (5 bases). The CDR3 has 18 residues. Trimming cost V 1 base and J 3 bases, with 22 bases left between them. The germline CDR1 and CDR2 sequences are SGHAT and FQNNGV. CDR3 coding DNA: TGTGCCAGCAGCTTAGGACAGCTCAGGTTATTTCAGGACTACGAGCAGTACTTC. The encoded protein is CASSLGQLRLFQDYEQYF.

The chain combines TRBV9 with TRBJ1-2, with D tentatively TRBD1 (5 bases). Germline V CDR1 and CDR2: SGDLS, YYNGEE. This CDR3 spans 17 amino acids. V was clipped by 0 bases and J by 7 bases, with 22 bases between them. The CDR3 DNA is TGTGCCAGCAGCGTAGGGCTCTCTCACAGGTCCGATGGTGGCTACACCTTC. It is translated as CASSVGLSHRSDGGYTF.

This clone was found once. CDR3 in amino acids: CASGRQPGEQYF. The CDR3 region has the DNA TGCGCCAGCGGAAGACAGCCTGGCGAGCAGTACTTC. The V gene is TRBV10-1, the J gene TRBJ2-7; maybe TRBD1 (5 bases). Germline loops: CDR1 WNHNN, CDR2 SYGVQD (reference sequence). Trimming stripped 8 bases from V and 6 bases from J, with 14 bases between. The CDR3 covers 12 residues.

The chain employs TRBV5-1 and TRBJ2-2; TRBD1 might be the D (5 bases). V dropped 0 bases and J dropped 7 bases, with 10 bases sitting between them. The germline V gene encodes CDR1 SGHRS and CDR2 YFSETQ. The CDR3 spans 14 residues. This CDR3 is CASSLEGYGGELFF. Written as DNA, the CDR3 is TGCGCCAGCAGCTTGGAGGGGTATGGCGGGGAGCTGTTTTTT.

The V call is TRBV7-6, the J call TRBJ2-2, with 8 bases identical to TRBD2. The CDR3 sequence is 15 residues long. Per germline, CDR1 SGHVS and CDR2 FNYEAQ. V lost 3 bases, J lost 1 base, and 1 base stayed unmatched. The CDR3 reads CASSFGGENTGELFF. CDR3 nucleotides: TGTGCCAGCAGCTTCGGGGGGGAGAACACCGGGGAGCTGTTTTTT.

This clone turned up a few times. The chain has TRBV10-3 and TRBJ1-2; 8 bases map to TRBD1. The CDR3 totals 14 residues. Trimming removed 4 bases from V and 4 bases from J; junction bases left unmatched: 5. In germline, CDR1 is ENHRY, CDR2 SYGVKD. The chain's CDR3 is CAISGTGIGYGYTF. Written as DNA, the CDR3 is TGTGCCATCAGTGGGACAGGGATAGGCTATGGCTACACCTTC.

The V call is TRBV7-8, the J call TRBJ1-2; D gene ambiguous. The CDR3 covers 15 residues. Trimming took 3 bases from V and 2 from J, leaving 13 bases between them. CDR1 and CDR2 (germline): SGHVS, FQNEAQ. CDR3 in amino acids: CASSLGDDLNYGYTF. As DNA, the CDR3 is TGTGCCAGCAGCTTGGGAGATGATCTCAACTATGGCTACACCTTC.

The J gene is TRBJ1-2, the V gene TRBV7-3; 10 nucleotides match TRBD1. The trim removed 2 bases at V and 3 bases at J, leaving 6 bases unmatched. Germline CDR1 and CDR2: SGHTA and FQGTGA. The CDR3 has 16 residues. The CDR3 bases are TGTGCCAGCAGCTTAGGGGGGACAGGGGTAGACTATGGCTACACCTTC. Protein sequence: CASSLGGTGVDYGYTF.

V usage is TRBV29-1 and J usage is TRBJ2-2; no clear D. This CDR3 is 14 amino acids long. In germline, CDR1 is SQVTM, CDR2 ANQGSEA. Trimming took off 7 bases at V and 2 bases at J, with 14 bases between the two ends. CDR3 in amino acids: CSAEATDNTGELFF. The DNA of the CDR3 is TGCAGCGCCGAAGCCACAGATAACACCGGGGAGCTGTTTTTT.

The rearrangement uses TRBV9 and TRBJ1-4; 10 bases map to TRBD1. Germline assignment: CDR1 SGDLS and CDR2 YYNGEE. The CDR3 covers 14 residues. V was clipped by 3 bases and J by 6 bases; unmatched bases: 2. CDR3 residues: CASSATGGYEKLFF. CDR3 sequence (DNA): TGTGCCAGCAGCGCGACAGGGGGCTATGAAAAACTGTTTTTT.

The chain links TRBV6-4 to TRBJ1-5; 7 bases are a match to TRBD1. The CDR3 length is 14 residues. The trim removed 0 bases at V and 6 bases at J, leaving 2 bases unmatched. CDR1 is MRHNA and CDR2 is SNTAGT in the germline V gene. CDR3 coding DNA: TGTGCCAGCAGTGACTCGGCAGGGGGTCAGCCCCAGCATTTT. This translates into CASSDSAGGQPQHF.